The source of this TCR beta chain is a study of blood T cell repertoires in COVID-19. In the study overall: PBMCs, B-cell-depleted T cells, or T cells provided the cDNA or gDNA that made up the material.

The CDR3 is 12 residues long. Trimming pared 3 bases from V and 7 bases from J, leaving 10 bases between. The germline gives CDR1 SQVTM, CDR2 ANQGSEA. TCRdb's copy holds only in-frame clones and misses some; the assay was immunoSEQ multiplex PCR. In the table there are a few hundred thousand clones, 83% of which are singletons. The chain carries TRBV29-1 and TRBJ1-5, with TRBD1 as a possible D gene (5 bases). Sequenced input: peripheral blood. This sequence was found in a woman in her fifties or sixties with acute or convalescent COVID-19. The CDR3 loop is CSVDQGDQPQHF. The CDR3 DNA reads as TGCAGCGTTGATCAGGGTGACCAGCCCCAGCATTTT.